The 16 T cell receptor beta chains presented below share a single source sample, sequenced in a study of blood T cell repertoires in COVID-19. The assay was immunoSEQ multiplex PCR, and TCRdb's table has in-frame clones only and misses some. In the table there are under 150,000 clones, around 88% of which are singletons. Sequenced input: peripheral blood. The receptors derive from a human donor in a cohort sampled during active COVID-19.

The chain uses TRBV5-4 and TRBJ1-2; D remains ambiguous. The germline V and J ends were trimmed by 3 bases and 4 bases, with 13 bases remaining between them. The CDR3 length is 14 residues. Looked up from germline, CDR1 is SGHNT and CDR2 is YYREEE (reference sequence). The CDR3 DNA sequence: TGTGCCAGCAGCTCCTACGAGAACCTCTATGGCTACACCTTC. It is translated as CASSSYENLYGYTF.

The chain combines TRBV3-1 (or the pseudogene TRBV3-2) with TRBJ2-1; D ambiguous. The CDR3 runs 13 residues. Trimming cost V 0 bases and J 8 bases, with 8 bases left between them. Germline lookup yields CDR1 LGHDT and CDR2 YNNKEL (reference sequence). The DNA for the CDR3 is TGTGCCAGCAGCCAAGATTATCGGGATGAGCAGTTCTTC. The encoded protein is CASSQDYRDEQFF.

This chain links TRBV4-1 with TRBJ2-4, with D uncertain. Per germline, CDR1 MGHRA and CDR2 YSYEKL. The length of the CDR3 is 14 residues. Trimming removed 3 bases from V and 0 bases from J, with 6 bases in between. The CDR3 spells CASSHPVAKNIQYF. CDR3 DNA sequence: TGCGCCAGCAGCCATCCAGTAGCCAAAAACATTCAGTACTTC.

This chain connects TRBV30 to TRBJ2-1; possible D gene TRBD1, 7 bases. Trimming cost V 5 bases and J 15 bases, with 20 bases left between them. Germline-derived CDR1 and CDR2 are GTSNPN and SVGIG (reference sequence). This CDR3 comprises 12 residues. For the CDR3, the DNA is TGTGCCTGGTCCCTGGAGGGGGCCAAGCCGTTCTTC. Protein product: CAWSLEGAKPFF.

This clone was counted a single time. This sequence joins TRBV7-3 and TRBJ2-5, with unresolved D. Trimming pared 1 base from V and 5 bases from J, leaving 11 bases between. Germline lookup yields CDR1 SGHTA and CDR2 FQGTGA. The CDR3 length is 14 residues. The DNA for the CDR3 is TGTGCCAGCAGCTTAATGGGCAGGCAGGAGACCCAGTACTTC. It yields the protein CASSLMGRQETQYF.

The chain combines TRBV5-1 with TRBJ2-1, with TRBD2 identical over 13 bases. The CDR3 has 15 residues. Per the germline V gene, CDR1 is SGHRS and CDR2 is YFSETQ. The junction had 6 bases not matched to a gene; V was cut back by 4 bases and J by 8 bases. CDR3 loop: CASSPTSGGEYEQFF. For the CDR3, the DNA is TGCGCCAGCAGCCCTACTAGCGGGGGGGAATATGAGCAGTTCTTC.

This clone has just one count. The chain joins TRBV18 to TRBJ1-5, with D possibly matching TRBD1 (6 bases). The CDR3 has 16 amino acids. V dropped 3 bases and J dropped 0 bases, with 12 bases sitting between them. The V gene's germline CDR1 is KGHSH and CDR2 LQKENI. CDR3 DNA sequence: TGTGCCAGCTCACCGGCGACAGGCGATAGCAATCAGCCCCAGCATTTT. Amino acids: CASSPATGDSNQPQHF.

This clone came up a few times. This chain uses TRBV9 with TRBJ2-1; a weak D match, TRBD1 (5 bases). V dropped 4 bases and J dropped 10 bases, with 15 bases sitting between them. CDR1 is SGDLS and CDR2 is YYNGEE in the germline V gene. The CDR3 length is 13 residues. This chain's CDR3 is CASSPGSIREQFF. In DNA, the CDR3 is TGTGCCAGCAGCCCAGGGTCCATTAGGGAGCAGTTCTTC.

This chain joins TRBV30 and TRBJ1-6; 7 bases line up with TRBD1. Germline CDR1 GTSNPN, CDR2 SVGIG (reference sequence). The length of the CDR3 is 14 residues. The ends lost 5 bases at V and 9 bases at J; junction bases unmatched: 10. CDR3 sequence reads: CAWGLETGSSPLHF. CDR3 bases: TGTGCCTGGGGTCTGGAGACAGGGAGTTCACCCCTCCACTTT.

The V and J genes are TRBV9 and TRBJ2-2, with TRBD2 matching 7 bases. Germline CDR1 and CDR2: SGDLS and YYNGEE. Trimming cost V 4 bases and J 0 bases; bases outside gene matches: 6. The CDR3 extends over 16 amino acids. The CDR3 reads CASSPGGTPNTGELFF. As DNA, the CDR3 is TGTGCCAGCAGCCCCGGGGGGACTCCGAACACCGGGGAGCTGTTTTTT.

This clone was seen a single time. The chain recombines TRBV6-5 with TRBJ1-3; D unresolved. The CDR3 runs to 14 residues. Trimming removed 4 bases at V and 0 bases at J, with 7 bases between. Germline-derived CDR1 and CDR2 are MNHEY and SVGAGI. The CDR3 sequence is CASSSAISGNTIYF. DNA for the CDR3: TGTGCCAGCAGTTCAGCGATCTCTGGAAACACCATATATTTT.

This rearrangement joins TRBV13 to TRBJ1-1, with TRBD1 identical over 9 bases. The V gene's germline CDR1 is PRHDT and CDR2 FYEKMQ (reference sequence). The CDR3 runs to 14 residues. J was trimmed by 8 bases and V by 4 bases; bases with no gene match: 8. In DNA, the CDR3 is TGTGCCAGCAGCTATGTCAACAGGGGGCTAGAAGCTTTCTTT. Translating gives CASSYVNRGLEAFF.

This clone was observed a handful of times. This sequence joins TRBV6-6 and TRBJ1-6, with D perhaps TRBD1 (6 bases). This CDR3 is built from 14 residues. V was trimmed by 4 bases and J by 8 bases, leaving 12 bases between them. Per the germline V gene, CDR1 is MNHNY and CDR2 is SVGAGI (reference sequence). The CDR3 region has the DNA TGTGCCAGCAGTTCACAGGGAATCGATTCACCCCTCCACTTT. Translating gives CASSSQGIDSPLHF.

The chain recombines TRBV9 with TRBJ2-5; 10 bases map to TRBD2. The length of the CDR3 is 14 residues. The germline V gene has CDR1 SGDLS and CDR2 YYNGEE. Losses at the gene ends were 5 bases for V and 4 bases for J; bases not matched to a gene: 5. The CDR3 DNA reads TGTGCCAGCAGTGCGCTAGCGGGGGCAGAGACCCAGTACTTC. Its protein is CASSALAGAETQYF.

The rearrangement uses TRBV6-6 and TRBJ1-1; D might be TRBD1 (5 bases). CDR1 is MNHNY, CDR2 SVGAGI, per germline (reference sequence). Trimming removed 6 bases from V and 0 bases from J, with 11 bases in between. The CDR3 is 14 amino acids. CDR3 residues: CASRPQGLNTEAFF. The CDR3 DNA reads as TGTGCCAGCAGACCCCAGGGTTTGAACACTGAAGCTTTCTTT.

Only a few counts were recorded for this clone. This rearrangement joins TRBV7-2 to TRBJ1-2; D uncertain. The CDR3 length is 12 residues. The V end lost 4 bases, the J end lost 4 bases, and 7 bases lay between the germline ends. Germline V gene lookup returns CDR1 SGHTA and CDR2 FQGNSA. This CDR3 reads CASSSSFYGYTF. The CDR3 DNA follows: TGTGCCAGCAGCTCAAGCTTCTATGGCTACACCTTC.